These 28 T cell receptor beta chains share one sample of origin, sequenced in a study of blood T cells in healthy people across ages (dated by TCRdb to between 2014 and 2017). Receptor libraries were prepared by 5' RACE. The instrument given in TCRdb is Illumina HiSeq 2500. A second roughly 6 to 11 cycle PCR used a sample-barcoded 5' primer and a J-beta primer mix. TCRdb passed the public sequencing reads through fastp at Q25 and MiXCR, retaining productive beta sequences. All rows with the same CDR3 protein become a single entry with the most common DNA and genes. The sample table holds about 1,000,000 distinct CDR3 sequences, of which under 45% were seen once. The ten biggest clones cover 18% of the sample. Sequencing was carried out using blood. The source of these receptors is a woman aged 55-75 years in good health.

CDR3 residues: CASSRRDGAYNEQFF. As DNA, the CDR3 is TGTGCCAGCAGCCGCAGGGACGGGGCCTACAATGAGCAGTTCTTC. The chain employs TRBV5-4 and TRBJ2-1; tentatively, D is TRBD1 or TRBD2 (5 bases each). Between the trimmed V and J ends, which lost 4 bases and 2 bases, there was a span of 13 bases. The V gene's germline CDR1 is SGHNT and CDR2 YYREEE (reference sequence). The length of the CDR3 is 15 residues.

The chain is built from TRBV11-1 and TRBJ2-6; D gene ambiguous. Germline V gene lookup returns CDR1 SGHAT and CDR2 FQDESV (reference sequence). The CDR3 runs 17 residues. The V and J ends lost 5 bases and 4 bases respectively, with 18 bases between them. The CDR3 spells CASSISTQASGANVLTF. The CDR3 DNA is TGTGCCAGCAGCATATCGACTCAGGCATCCGGGGCCAACGTCCTGACTTTC.

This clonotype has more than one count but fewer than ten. This CDR3 is CASSFSGGSFEQFF. CDR3 nucleotides: TGCGCCAGCAGCTTCAGTGGCGGGAGTTTTGAGCAGTTCTTC. V is TRBV5-1 and J is TRBJ2-1; 7 bases match TRBD2. CDR3 size: 14 residues. Germline V gene lookup returns CDR1 SGHRS and CDR2 YFSETQ. J was trimmed by 9 bases and V by 2 bases; bases with no gene match: 8. The whole variable domain, remainder taken from reference TRBV5-1 and TRBJ2-1, is KAGVTQTPRYLIKTRGQQVTLSCSPISGHRSVSWYQQTPGQGLQFLFEYFSETQRNKGNFPGRFSGRQFSNSRSEMNVSTLELGDSALYLCASSFSGGSFEQFFGPGTRLTVL.

The CDR3 loop reads CSAIAAVNQETQYF. CDR3 nucleotides: TGCAGTGCTATAGCGGCAGTGAACCAAGAGACCCAGTACTTC. The chain is built from TRBV20-1 and TRBJ2-5; possible D gene TRBD2, 6 bases. This CDR3 comprises 14 residues. Trimming pared 4 bases from V and 0 bases from J, leaving 12 bases between. CDR1 DFQATT and CDR2 SNEGSKA come from the germline V gene (reference sequence).

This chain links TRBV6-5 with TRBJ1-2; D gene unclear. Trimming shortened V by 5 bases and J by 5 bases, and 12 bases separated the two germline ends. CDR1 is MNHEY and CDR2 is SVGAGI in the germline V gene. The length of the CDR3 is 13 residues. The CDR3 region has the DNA TGTGCCAGCAGTCCGGGCTTTTCTTATGGCTACACCTTC. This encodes CASSPGFSYGYTF.

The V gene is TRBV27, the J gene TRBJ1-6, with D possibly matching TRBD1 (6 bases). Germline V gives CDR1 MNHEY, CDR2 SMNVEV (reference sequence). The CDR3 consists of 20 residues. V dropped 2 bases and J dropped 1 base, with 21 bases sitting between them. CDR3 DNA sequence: TGTGCCAGCAGTTTAATCCCCCCCTCACAGGGCGGGTCCTATAATTCACCCCTCCACTTT. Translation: CASSLIPPSQGGSYNSPLHF.

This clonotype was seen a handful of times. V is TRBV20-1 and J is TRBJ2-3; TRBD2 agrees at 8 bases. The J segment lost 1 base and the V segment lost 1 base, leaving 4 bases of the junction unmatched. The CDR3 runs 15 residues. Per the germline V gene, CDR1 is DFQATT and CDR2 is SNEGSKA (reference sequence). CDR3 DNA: TGCAGTGCTAGAGCCCTGACTAGCGGCACAGATACGCAGTATTTT. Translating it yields CSARALTSGTDTQYF.

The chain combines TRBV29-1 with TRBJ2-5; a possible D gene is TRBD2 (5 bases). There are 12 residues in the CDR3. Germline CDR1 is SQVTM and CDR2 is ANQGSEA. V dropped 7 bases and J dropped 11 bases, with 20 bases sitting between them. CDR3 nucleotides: TGCAGCGCCGGACTGGGTGTGAATGAGCAGTACTTC. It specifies CSAGLGVNEQYF.

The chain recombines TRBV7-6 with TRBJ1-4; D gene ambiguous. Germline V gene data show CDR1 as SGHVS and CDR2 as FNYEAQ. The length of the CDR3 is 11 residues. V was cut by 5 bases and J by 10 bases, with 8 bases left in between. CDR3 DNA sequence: TGTGCCAGCAGCCTAGGTGTAAAACTGTTTTTT. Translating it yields CASSLGVKLFF.

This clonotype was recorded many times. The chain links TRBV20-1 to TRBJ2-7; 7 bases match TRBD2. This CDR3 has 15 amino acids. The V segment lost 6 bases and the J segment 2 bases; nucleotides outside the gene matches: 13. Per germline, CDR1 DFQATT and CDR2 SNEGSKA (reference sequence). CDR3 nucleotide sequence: TGCAGTGCCCGTGTCGGGTCTAGCGGACCCTACGAGCAGTACTTC. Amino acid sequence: CSARVGSSGPYEQYF.

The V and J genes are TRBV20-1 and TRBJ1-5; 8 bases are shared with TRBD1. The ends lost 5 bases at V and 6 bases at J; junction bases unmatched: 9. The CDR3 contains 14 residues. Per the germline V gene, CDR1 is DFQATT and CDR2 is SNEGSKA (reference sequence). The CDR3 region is CSAGGTGGVQPQHF. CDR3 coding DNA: TGCAGTGCTGGGGGGACAGGTGGGGTTCAGCCCCAGCATTTT.

DNA for the CDR3: TGTGCCATCAGTGGGACTAGCGGGAGGGTTGGGGAGCAGTACTTC. It specifies CAISGTSGRVGEQYF. The chain uses TRBV10-3 and TRBJ2-5; 15 bases fit TRBD2. The V gene's germline CDR1 is ENHRY and CDR2 SYGVKD. Losses at the gene ends were 4 bases for V and 11 bases for J; bases not matched to a gene: 8. CDR3 length: 15 amino acids.

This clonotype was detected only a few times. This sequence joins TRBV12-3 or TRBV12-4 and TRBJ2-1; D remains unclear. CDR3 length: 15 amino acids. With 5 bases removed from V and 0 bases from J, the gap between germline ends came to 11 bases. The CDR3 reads CASSISLPSYNEQFF. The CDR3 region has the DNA TGTGCCAGCAGTATCTCCCTCCCCTCCTACAATGAGCAGTTCTTC.

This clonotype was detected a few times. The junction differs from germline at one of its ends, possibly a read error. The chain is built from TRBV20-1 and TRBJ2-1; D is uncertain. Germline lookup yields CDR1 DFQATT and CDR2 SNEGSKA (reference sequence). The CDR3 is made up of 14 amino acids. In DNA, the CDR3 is TGCAGTGCTGGAGAAGGAGTACCCTACAATGAGCAGTTCTTC. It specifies CSAGEGVPYNEQFF.

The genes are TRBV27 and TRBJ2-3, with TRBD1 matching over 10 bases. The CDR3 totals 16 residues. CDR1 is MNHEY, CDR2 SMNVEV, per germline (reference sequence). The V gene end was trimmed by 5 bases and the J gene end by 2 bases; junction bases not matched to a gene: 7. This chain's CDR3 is CASSKRQGADTDTQYF. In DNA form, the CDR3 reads TGTGCCAGCAGTAAGCGACAGGGGGCGGACACAGATACGCAGTATTTT.

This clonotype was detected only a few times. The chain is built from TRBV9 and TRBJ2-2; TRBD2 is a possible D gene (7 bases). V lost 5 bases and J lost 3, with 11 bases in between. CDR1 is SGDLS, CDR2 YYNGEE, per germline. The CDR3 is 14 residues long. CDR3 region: CASSRGGDTGELFF. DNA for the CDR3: TGTGCCAGCAGTAGAGGGGGGGACACCGGGGAGCTGTTTTTT.

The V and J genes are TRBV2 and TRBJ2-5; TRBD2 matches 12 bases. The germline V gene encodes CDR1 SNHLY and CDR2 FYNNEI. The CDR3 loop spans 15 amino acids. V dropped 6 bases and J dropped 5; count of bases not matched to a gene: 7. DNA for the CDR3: TGTGCCAGCAGCGAGGGACTAGCGGGTGGGGAGACCCAGTACTTC. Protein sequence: CASSEGLAGGETQYF.

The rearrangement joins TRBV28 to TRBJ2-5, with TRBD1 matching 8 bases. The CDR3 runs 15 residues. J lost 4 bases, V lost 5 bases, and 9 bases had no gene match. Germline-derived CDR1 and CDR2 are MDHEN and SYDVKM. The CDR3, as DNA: TGTGCCAGCAGTACGCTTACAGGGGGAGGAGAGACCCAGTACTTC. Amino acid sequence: CASSTLTGGGETQYF.

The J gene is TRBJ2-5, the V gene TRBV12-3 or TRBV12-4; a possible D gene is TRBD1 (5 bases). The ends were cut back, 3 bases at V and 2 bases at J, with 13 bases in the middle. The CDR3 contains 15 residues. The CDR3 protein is CASSFGTGGQETQYF. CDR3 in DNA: TGTGCCAGCAGTTTCGGCACAGGTGGTCAAGAGACCCAGTACTTC.

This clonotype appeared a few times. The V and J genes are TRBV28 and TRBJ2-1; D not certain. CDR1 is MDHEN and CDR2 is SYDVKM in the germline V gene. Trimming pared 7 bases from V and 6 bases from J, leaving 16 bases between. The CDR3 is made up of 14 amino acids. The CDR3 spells CASTPERLVNEQFF. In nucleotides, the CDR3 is TGTGCCAGCACCCCGGAAAGGCTAGTCAATGAGCAGTTCTTC.

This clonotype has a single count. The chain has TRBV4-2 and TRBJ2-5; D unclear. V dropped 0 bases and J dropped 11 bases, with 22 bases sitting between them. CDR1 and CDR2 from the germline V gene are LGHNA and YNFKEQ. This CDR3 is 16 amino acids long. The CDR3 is CASSQDLDQIYNEQYF. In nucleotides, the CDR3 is TGTGCCAGCAGCCAAGATCTAGACCAAATCTACAATGAGCAGTACTTC.

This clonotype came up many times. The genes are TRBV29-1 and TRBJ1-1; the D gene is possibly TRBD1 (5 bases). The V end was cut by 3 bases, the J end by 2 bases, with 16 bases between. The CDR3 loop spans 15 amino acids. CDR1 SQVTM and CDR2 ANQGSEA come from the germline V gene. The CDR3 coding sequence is TGCAGCGTTGACTTCATGGGGCTTCTCAACACTGAAGCTTTCTTT. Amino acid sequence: CSVDFMGLLNTEAFF.

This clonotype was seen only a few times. CDR3 amino acids: CASRRLYEQYF. In DNA form, the CDR3 reads TGTGCCAGCAGGAGACTCTACGAGCAGTACTTC. The rearrangement joins TRBV25-1 to TRBJ2-7, with D unresolved. With 6 bases removed from V and 3 bases from J, the gap between germline ends came to 6 bases. The germline gives CDR1 MGHDK, CDR2 SYGVNS. The CDR3 is made up of 11 amino acids.

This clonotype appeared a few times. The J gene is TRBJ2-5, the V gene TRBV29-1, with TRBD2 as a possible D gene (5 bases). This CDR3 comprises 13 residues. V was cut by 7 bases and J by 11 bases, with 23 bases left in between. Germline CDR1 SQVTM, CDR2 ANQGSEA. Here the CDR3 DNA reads TGCAGCGCCACCTTTATCGGTTCATGGGAGCAGTACTTC. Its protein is CSATFIGSWEQYF. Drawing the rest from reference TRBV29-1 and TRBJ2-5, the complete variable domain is SAVISQKPSRDICQRGTSLTIQCQVDSQVTMMFWYRQQPGQSLTLIATANQGSEATYESGFVIDKFPISRPNLTFSTLTVSNMSPEDSSIYLCSATFIGSWEQYFGPGTRLLVL.

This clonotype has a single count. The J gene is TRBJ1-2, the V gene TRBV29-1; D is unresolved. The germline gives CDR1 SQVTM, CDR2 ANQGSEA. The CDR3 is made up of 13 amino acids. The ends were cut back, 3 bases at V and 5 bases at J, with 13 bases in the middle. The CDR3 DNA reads TGCAGCGTTGACAAGGACGCTACTTATGGCTACACCTTC. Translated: CSVDKDATYGYTF. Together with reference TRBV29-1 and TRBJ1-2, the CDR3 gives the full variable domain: SAVISQKPSRDICQRGTSLTIQCQVDSQVTMMFWYRQQPGQSLTLIATANQGSEATYESGFVIDKFPISRPNLTFSTLTVSNMSPEDSSIYLCSVDKDATYGYTFGSGTRLTVV.

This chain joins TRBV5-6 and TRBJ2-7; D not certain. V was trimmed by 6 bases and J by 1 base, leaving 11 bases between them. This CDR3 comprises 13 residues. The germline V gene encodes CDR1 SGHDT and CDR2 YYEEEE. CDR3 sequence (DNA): TGTGCCAGCACCTATTACAGATCCTACGAGCAGTACTTC. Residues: CASTYYRSYEQYF.

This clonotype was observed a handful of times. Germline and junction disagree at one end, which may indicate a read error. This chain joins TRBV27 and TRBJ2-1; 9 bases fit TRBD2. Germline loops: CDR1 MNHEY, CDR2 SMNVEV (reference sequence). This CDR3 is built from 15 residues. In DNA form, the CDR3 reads TGTGCCTGCAGTTTCGGCGGGAGGGCTAGGAATGAGCAGTTCTTC. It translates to CACSFGGRARNEQFF.

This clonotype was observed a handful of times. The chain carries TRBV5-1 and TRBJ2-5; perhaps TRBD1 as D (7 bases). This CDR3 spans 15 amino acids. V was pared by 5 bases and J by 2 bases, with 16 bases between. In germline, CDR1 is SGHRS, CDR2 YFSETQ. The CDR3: CASSAGTVSQETQYF. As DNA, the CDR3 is TGCGCCAGCAGTGCGGGGACAGTTTCTCAAGAGACCCAGTACTTC. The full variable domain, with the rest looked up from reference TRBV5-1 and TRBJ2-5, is KAGVTQTPRYLIKTRGQQVTLSCSPISGHRSVSWYQQTPGQGLQFLFEYFSETQRNKGNFPGRFSGRQFSNSRSEMNVSTLELGDSALYLCASSAGTVSQETQYFGPGTRLLVL.